The 2 T cell receptor beta chains listed next were all sequenced from one sample in a study of blood T cell repertoires in COVID-19. The data were produced by immunoSEQ multiplex PCR, yet TCRdb's version contains in-frame clones alone and is incomplete. This sample has under 200,000 clones; approximately 91% occur once, and the top ten carry roughly 0.56%. Material: peripheral blood. The receptors originated from a man aged 50-59 years with acute or convalescent COVID-19.

This chain joins TRBV10-3 and TRBJ2-3; 7 nucleotides agree with TRBD2. This CDR3 contains 14 residues. With 4 bases clipped from V and 1 base from J, the junction kept 2 bases outside the gene matches. Germline CDR1 is ENHRY and CDR2 is SYGVKD. CDR3 region: CAISGTSGTDTQYF. Here the CDR3 DNA reads TGTGCCATCAGTGGGACTAGTGGCACAGATACGCAGTATTTT.

The chain joins TRBV9 to TRBJ2-3, with D maybe TRBD2 (5 bases). The CDR3 sequence is 15 residues long. Between the trimmed V and J ends, which lost 7 bases and 1 base, there was a span of 16 bases. Looked up from germline, CDR1 is SGDLS and CDR2 is YYNGEE. CDR3 DNA sequence: TGTGCCAGCCGGAGGAGTAGCGCCCGCACAGATACGCAGTATTTT. Its protein is CASRRSSARTDTQYF.